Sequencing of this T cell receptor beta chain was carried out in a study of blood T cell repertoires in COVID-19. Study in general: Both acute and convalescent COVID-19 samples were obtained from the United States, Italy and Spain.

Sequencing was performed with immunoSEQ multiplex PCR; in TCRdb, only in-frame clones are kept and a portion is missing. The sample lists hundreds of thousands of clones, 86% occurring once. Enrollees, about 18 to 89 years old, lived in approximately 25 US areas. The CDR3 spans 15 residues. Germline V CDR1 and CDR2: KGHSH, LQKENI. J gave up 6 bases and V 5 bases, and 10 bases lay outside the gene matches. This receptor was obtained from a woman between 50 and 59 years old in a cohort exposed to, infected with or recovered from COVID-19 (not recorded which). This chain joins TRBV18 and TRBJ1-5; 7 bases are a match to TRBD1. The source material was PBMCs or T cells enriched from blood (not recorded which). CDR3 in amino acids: CASSEQGLLGQPQHF. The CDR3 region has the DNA TGTGCCAGCTCAGAACAGGGGCTTTTGGGTCAGCCCCAGCATTTT.